This T cell receptor beta chain was identified during a study of response to subunit inactivated influenza vaccine. The germline CDR1 and CDR2 sequences are SGHRS and YFSETQ. The trim removed 4 bases at V and 5 bases at J, leaving 13 bases unmatched. This CDR3 comprises 16 residues. This clonotype was seen ten or more times. TCRdb itself ran the RT-PCR reads through MiXCR, one entry per CDR3 protein. The sample records about half a million distinct CDR3 sequences, less than 10% being singletons. The receptor's source is a man between 45 and 75 years old who received an inactivated influenza vaccine. This sample comprised PBMCs from blood, obtained less than 25 months after vaccination. The chain uses TRBV5-1 and TRBJ2-7, with 9 bases lining up with TRBD1. CDR3 in amino acids: CASSPGFGTGSNEQYF. The DNA for the CDR3 is TGCGCCAGCAGCCCTGGGTTTGGGACAGGGTCGAACGAGCAGTACTTC.